One TCR beta chain is described in this entry. Measured with immunoSEQ multiplex PCR; TCRdb has only the in-frame clones, and not every one. The data show some 110,000 clones, 90% seen once. The entry originates in a study of blood T cell repertoires in COVID-19. The wider study: Collection of acute and convalescent COVID-19 samples took place in the United States, Italy and Spain.

V shed 4 bases and J shed 7 bases, with 15 bases lying between them. Germline CDR1 SGHDT, CDR2 YYEEEE. This CDR3 has 14 amino acids. This TCR derives from a human donor with active COVID-19. The donor label of this sample is uncertain. Sequencing input: peripheral blood. The V call is TRBV5-6, the J call TRBJ2-1; D not certain. The CDR3 loop is CASSPSYAWNEQFF. The CDR3 DNA sequence: TGTGCCAGCAGCCCTTCGTATGCGTGGAATGAGCAGTTCTTC.